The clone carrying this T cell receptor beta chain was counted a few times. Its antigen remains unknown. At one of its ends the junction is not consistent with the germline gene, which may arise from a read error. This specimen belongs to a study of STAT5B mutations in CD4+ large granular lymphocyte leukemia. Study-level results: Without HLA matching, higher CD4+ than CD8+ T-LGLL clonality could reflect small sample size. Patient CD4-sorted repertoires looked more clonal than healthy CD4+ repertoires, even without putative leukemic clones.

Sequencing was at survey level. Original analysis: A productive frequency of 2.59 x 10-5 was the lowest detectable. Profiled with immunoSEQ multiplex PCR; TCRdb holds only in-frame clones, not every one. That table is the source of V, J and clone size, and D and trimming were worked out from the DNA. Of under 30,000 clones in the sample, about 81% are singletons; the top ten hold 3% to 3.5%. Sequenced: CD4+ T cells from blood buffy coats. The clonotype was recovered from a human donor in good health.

This CDR3 is CASSPGGQIEETQYF. CDR3 coding DNA: TGTGCTAGCAGCCCTGGGGGACAGATAGAAGAGACCCAGTACTTC. The chain uses TRBV7-7 and TRBJ2-5; TRBD1 matches 7 bases. Germline lookup yields CDR1 SSHAT and CDR2 FNYEAQ (reference sequence). This CDR3 region has 15 residues. The whole variable domain, filled in from reference TRBV7-7 and TRBJ2-5, reads GAGVSQSPRYKVTKRGQDVTLRCDPISSHATLYWYQQALGQGPEFLTYFNYEAQPDKSGLPSDRFSAERPEGSISTLTIQRTEQRDSAMYRCASSPGGQIEETQYFGPGTRLLVL.